These 8 T cell receptor beta chains came from one sample sequenced in a study of cytomegalovirus exposure and HLA in healthy donors (dated by TCRdb to about 2017). The receptor library was made with the immunoSEQ multiplex PCR assay. The multiplex PCR relied on a mix of 60 forward primers for TCR Vbeta segments and 13 reverse primers for TCR Jbeta segments. TCRdb took this table from immuneACCESS and kept in-frame rearrangements with V and J called. Such tables lack part of the clones; where checked against another copy, unresolved V genes explain under half of the gap, and the rest is unexplained. This sample holds 150,000 to 200,000 clones; approximately 80% were observed only once. Roughly 6.5% of the sample is held by the ten biggest clonotypes. Sequencing was carried out using PBMCs. The receptors originated from a man aged 50 to 59 in good health and CMV-seropositive.

The chain uses TRBV11-3 and TRBJ2-1; 12 bases are a match to TRBD2. Germline assignment: CDR1 SGHNT and CDR2 YENEEA. The V gene end was trimmed by 5 bases and the J gene end by 4 bases; junction bases not matched to a gene: 6. The CDR3 loop spans 16 amino acids. CDR3 DNA: TGTGCCAGCAGCACCCGACTAGCGGGAGCTTACAATGAGCAGTTCTTC. Amino acid sequence: CASSTRLAGAYNEQFF.

The chain recombines TRBV9 with TRBJ2-5; the D gene is possibly TRBD1 (7 bases). Germline loops: CDR1 SGDLS, CDR2 YYNGEE. Deletions cut 3 bases from V and 5 bases from J, with 17 bases between. The CDR3 is 15 amino acids. The CDR3 DNA reads as TGTGCCAGCAGCGGCGCTAGACAGGGAGGCGAGACCCAGTACTTC. Protein: CASSGARQGGETQYF.

V and J are TRBV30 and TRBJ1-1; 7 positions agree with TRBD1. The CDR3 has 17 amino acids. V lost 1 base, J lost 0 bases, and 11 bases stayed unmatched. Germline V gives CDR1 GTSNPN, CDR2 SVGIG (reference sequence). The CDR3 nucleotides read TGTGCCTGGAGTGACCTATGGGGGGACAGCTTGAACACTGAAGCTTTCTTT. This sequence encodes CAWSDLWGDSLNTEAFF. Full variable domain (remainder filled in from reference TRBV30 and TRBJ1-1): SQTIHQWPATLVQPVGSPLSLECTVEGTSNPNLYWYRQAAGRGLQLLFYSVGIGQISSEVPQNLSASRPQDRQFILSSKKLLLSDSGFYLCAWSDLWGDSLNTEAFFGQGTRLTVV.

The J gene is TRBJ2-1, the V gene TRBV15; a possible D gene is TRBD2 (6 bases). Germline V gene data show CDR1 as LNHNV and CDR2 as YYDKDF (reference sequence). This CDR3 comprises 16 residues. Trimming cost V 0 bases and J 0 bases, with 9 bases left between them. The CDR3 spells CATSRDRGGSYNEQFF. Written as DNA, the CDR3 is TGTGCCACCAGCAGAGATAGGGGAGGCTCCTACAATGAGCAGTTCTTC.

This clone was found a few times. The rearrangement uses TRBV7-8 and TRBJ2-2; TRBD1 is a possible D gene (6 bases). V was clipped by 0 bases and J by 6 bases, with 14 bases between them. Germline loops: CDR1 SGHVS, CDR2 FQNEAQ. The CDR3 is 16 amino acids. CDR3 DNA sequence: TGTGCCAGCAGCTTAGCGGCAACCAGGGGTTCCGGGGAGCTGTTTTTT. Amino acid sequence: CASSLAATRGSGELFF.

The rearrangement joins TRBV6-5 to TRBJ1-2; D is ambiguous. The CDR3 totals 13 residues. Trimming took off 0 bases at V and 8 bases at J, with 10 bases between the two ends. Per the germline V gene, CDR1 is MNHEY and CDR2 is SVGAGI. In nucleotides, the CDR3 is TGTGCCAGCAGTTACTCGCCCAGAATGGGCTACACCTTC. Its protein product is CASSYSPRMGYTF.

The chain is built from TRBV4-1 and TRBJ2-1; 7 bases agree with TRBD2. The V gene's germline CDR1 is MGHRA and CDR2 YSYEKL. V gave up 4 bases and J gave up 8 bases; unmatched junction bases: 11. The CDR3 extends over 15 amino acids. CDR3 sequence: CASSPSGPRGDEQFF. CDR3 sequence (DNA): TGCGCCAGCAGCCCGAGTGGGCCACGGGGGGATGAGCAGTTCTTC.

V is TRBV7-6 and J is TRBJ2-2; 10 nucleotides align to TRBD2. Germline trimming cut 6 bases from V and 3 bases from J; bases unmatched to any gene: 4. This CDR3 spans 15 amino acids. Looked up from germline, CDR1 is SGHVS and CDR2 is FNYEAQ. CDR3: CASRSSGGYTGELFF. CDR3 DNA sequence: TGTGCCAGCAGATCTAGCGGGGGCTACACCGGGGAGCTGTTTTTT.